Below are 3 T cell receptor beta chains sequenced from a single sample in a study of shared clonotypes between healthy human individuals. The repertoire was sequenced with immunoSEQ multiplex PCR; TCRdb's copy has only in-frame clones and lacks some. The sample records some 380,000 clones, 90% to 98% being singletons. The sample was memory CD8+ T cells sorted from blood. The subset was: CD45RO+ cells pooled with CCR7-negative TemRA cells. Receptors originate from a man in his thirties or forties in good health.

The chain combines TRBV18 with TRBJ1-2; D gene ambiguous. With 3 bases removed from V and 8 bases from J, the gap between germline ends came to 13 bases. The CDR3 spans 13 residues. CDR1 KGHSH and CDR2 LQKENI come from the germline V gene. CDR3 residues: CASSPGIIPGYTF. In DNA form, the CDR3 reads TGTGCCAGCTCACCCGGAATAATCCCGGGCTACACCTTC.

V and J are TRBV5-1 and TRBJ2-1; 8 bases align to TRBD2. Trimming at V came to 0 bases and at J to 6 bases, leaving 2 bases not matched to a gene. The CDR3 has 14 residues. The germline CDR1 and CDR2 sequences are SGHRS and YFSETQ. The CDR3 DNA is TGCGCCAGCAGCTTGGGACTAGCGTCCAATGAGCAGTTCTTC. Residues: CASSLGLASNEQFF.

The chain uses TRBV5-1 and TRBJ2-1, with D possibly being TRBD2 (6 bases). The CDR3 has 16 residues. V gave up 4 bases and J gave up 2 bases, with 16 bases separating them. Per the germline V gene, CDR1 is SGHRS and CDR2 is YFSETQ. CDR3 nucleotide sequence: TGCGCCAGCAGCCCGGCAATTAGCGGCCCCTACAATGAGCAGTTCTTC. Translation gives CASSPAISGPYNEQFF.